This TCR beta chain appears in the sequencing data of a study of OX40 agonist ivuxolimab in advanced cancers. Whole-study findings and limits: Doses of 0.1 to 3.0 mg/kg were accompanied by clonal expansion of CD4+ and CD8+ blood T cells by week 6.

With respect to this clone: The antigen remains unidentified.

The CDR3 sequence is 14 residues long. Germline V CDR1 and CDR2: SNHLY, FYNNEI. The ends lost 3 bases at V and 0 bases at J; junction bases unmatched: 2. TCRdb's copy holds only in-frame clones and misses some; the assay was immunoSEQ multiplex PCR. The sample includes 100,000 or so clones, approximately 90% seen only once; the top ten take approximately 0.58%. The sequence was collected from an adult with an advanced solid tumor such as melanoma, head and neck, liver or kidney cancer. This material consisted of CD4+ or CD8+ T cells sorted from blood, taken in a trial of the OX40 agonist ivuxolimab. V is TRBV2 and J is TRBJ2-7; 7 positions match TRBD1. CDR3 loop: CASSDRGPSYEQYF. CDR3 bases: TGTGCCAGCAGTGATAGGGGGCCCTCCTACGAGCAGTACTTC. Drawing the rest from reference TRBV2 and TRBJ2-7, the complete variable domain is EPEVTQTPSHQVTQMGQEVILRCVPISNHLYFYWYRQILGQKVEFLVSFYNNEISEKSEIFDDQFSVERPDGSNFTLKIRSTKLEDSAMYFCASSDRGPSYEQYFGPGTRLTVT.